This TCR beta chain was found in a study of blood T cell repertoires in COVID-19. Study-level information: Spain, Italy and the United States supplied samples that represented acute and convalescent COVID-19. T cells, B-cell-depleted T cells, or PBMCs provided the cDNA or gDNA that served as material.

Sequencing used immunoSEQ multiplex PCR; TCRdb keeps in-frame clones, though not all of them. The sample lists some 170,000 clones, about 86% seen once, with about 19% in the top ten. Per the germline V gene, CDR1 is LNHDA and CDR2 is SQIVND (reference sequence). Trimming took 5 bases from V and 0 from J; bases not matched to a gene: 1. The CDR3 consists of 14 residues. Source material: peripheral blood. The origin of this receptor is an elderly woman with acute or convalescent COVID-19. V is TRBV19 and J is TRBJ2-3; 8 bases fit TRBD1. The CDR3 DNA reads TGTGCCAGTAGTCAGGGGGCCAGCACAGATACGCAGTATTTT. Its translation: CASSQGASTDTQYF.